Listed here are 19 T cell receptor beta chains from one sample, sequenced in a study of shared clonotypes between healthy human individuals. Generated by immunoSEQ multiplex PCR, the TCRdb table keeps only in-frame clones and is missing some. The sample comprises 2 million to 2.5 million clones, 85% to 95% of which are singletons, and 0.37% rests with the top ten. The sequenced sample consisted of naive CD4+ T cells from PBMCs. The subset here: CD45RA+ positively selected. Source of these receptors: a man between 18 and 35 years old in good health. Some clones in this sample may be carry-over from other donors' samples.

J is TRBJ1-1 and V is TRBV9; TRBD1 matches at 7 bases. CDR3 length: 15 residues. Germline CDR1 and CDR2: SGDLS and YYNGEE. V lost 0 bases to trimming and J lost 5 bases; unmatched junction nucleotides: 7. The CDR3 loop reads CASSVVSGGRTEAFF. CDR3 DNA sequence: TGTGCCAGCAGCGTAGTTTCAGGGGGAAGGACTGAAGCTTTCTTT.

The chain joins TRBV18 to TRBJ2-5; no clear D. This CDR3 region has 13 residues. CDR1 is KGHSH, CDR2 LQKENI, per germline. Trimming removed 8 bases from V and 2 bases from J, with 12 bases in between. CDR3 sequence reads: CASTTGTQETQYF. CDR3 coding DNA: TGTGCCAGCACCACCGGAACACAAGAGACCCAGTACTTC. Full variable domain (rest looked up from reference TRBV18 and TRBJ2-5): NAGVMQNPRHLVRRRGQEARLRCSPMKGHSHVYWYRQLPEEGLKFMVYLQKENIIDESGMPKERFSAEFPKEGPSILRIQQVVRGDSAAYFCASTTGTQETQYFGPGTRLLVL.

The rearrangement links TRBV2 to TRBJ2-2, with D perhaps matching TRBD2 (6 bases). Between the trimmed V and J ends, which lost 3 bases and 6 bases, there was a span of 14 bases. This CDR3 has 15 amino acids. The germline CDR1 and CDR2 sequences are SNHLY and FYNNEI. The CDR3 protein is CASSDRRALAGELFF. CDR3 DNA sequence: TGTGCCAGCAGTGACAGGAGGGCCCTGGCCGGGGAGCTGTTTTTT. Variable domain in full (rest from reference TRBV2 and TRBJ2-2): EPEVTQTPSHQVTQMGQEVILRCVPISNHLYFYWYRQILGQKVEFLVSFYNNEISEKSEIFDDQFSVERPDGSNFTLKIRSTKLEDSAMYFCASSDRRALAGELFFGEGSRLTVL.

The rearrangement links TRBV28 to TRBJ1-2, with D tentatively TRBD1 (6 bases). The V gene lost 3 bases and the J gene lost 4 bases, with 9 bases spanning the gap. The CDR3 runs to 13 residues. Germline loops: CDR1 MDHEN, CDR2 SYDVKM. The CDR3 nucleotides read TGTGCCAGCAGTTTCTACAGGGTCTATGGCTACACCTTC. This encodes CASSFYRVYGYTF.

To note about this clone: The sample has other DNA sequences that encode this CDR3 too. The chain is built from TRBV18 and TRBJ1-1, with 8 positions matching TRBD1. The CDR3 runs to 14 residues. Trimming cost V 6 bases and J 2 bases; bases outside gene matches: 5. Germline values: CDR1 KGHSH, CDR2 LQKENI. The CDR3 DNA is TGTGCCAGCTCCCACGGACAGGGTAACACTGAAGCTTTCTTT. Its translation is CASSHGQGNTEAFF.

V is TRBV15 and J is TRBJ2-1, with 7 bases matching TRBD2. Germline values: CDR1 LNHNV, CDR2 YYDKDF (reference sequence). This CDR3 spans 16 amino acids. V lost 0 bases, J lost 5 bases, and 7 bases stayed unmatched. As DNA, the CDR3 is TGTGCCACCAGCAGAGATAAAGCGGGACGGAACAATGAGCAGTTCTTC. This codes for CATSRDKAGRNNEQFF.

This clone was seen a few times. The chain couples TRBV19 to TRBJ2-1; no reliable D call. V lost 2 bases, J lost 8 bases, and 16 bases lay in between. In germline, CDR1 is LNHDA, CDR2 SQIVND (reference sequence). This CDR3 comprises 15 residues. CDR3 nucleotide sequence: TGTGCCAGTAGTATAATGGCCGACCCAATTCATGAGCAGTTCTTC. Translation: CASSIMADPIHEQFF.

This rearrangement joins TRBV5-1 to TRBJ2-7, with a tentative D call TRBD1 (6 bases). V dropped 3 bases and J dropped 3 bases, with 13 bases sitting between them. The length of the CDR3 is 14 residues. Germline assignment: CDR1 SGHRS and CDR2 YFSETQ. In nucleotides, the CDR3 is TGCGCCAGCAGCTCCGCAGGGGCAAACTACGAGCAGTACTTC. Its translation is CASSSAGANYEQYF.

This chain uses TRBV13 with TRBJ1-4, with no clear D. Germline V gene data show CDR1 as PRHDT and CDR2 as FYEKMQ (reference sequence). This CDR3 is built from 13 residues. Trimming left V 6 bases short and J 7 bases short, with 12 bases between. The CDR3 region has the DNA TGTGCCAGCAGAAGGTTTTTAGGTGAAAAACTGTTTTTT. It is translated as CASRRFLGEKLFF.

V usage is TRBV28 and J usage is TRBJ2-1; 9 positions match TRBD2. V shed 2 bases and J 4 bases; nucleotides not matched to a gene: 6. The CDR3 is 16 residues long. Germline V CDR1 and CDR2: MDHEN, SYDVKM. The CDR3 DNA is TGTGCCAGCAGTTTACCGGGACTAGCCCCTTACAATGAGCAGTTCTTC. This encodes CASSLPGLAPYNEQFF.

The CDR3 nucleotides read TGTGCCAGCAGCTTAGGACTAGCGGGAGTAAGGGAGCTGTTTTTT. Protein product: CASSLGLAGVRELFF. J is TRBJ2-2 and V is TRBV28; 13 nucleotides match TRBD2. The CDR3 is made up of 15 amino acids. Trimming removed 6 bases from V and 9 bases from J; junction bases left unmatched: 7. Germline V CDR1 and CDR2: MDHEN, SYDVKM. Full variable domain (missing parts from reference TRBV28 and TRBJ2-2): DVKVTQSSRYLVKRTGEKVFLECVQDMDHENMFWYRQDPGLGLRLIYFSYDVKMKEKGDIPEGYSVSREKKERFSLILESASTNQTSMYLCASSLGLAGVRELFFGEGSRLTVL.

DNA for the CDR3: TGTGCCAGCAGCTTAATTCCTGGTCAAAAGGATACGCAGTATTTT. Protein product: CASSLIPGQKDTQYF. The genes are TRBV7-3 and TRBJ2-3; D ambiguous. V dropped 1 base and J dropped 6 bases, with 14 bases sitting between them. The V gene's germline CDR1 is SGHTA and CDR2 FQGTGA. The CDR3 sequence is 15 residues long. The variable domain in full, completed from reference TRBV7-3 and TRBJ2-3, reads GAGVSQTPSNKVTEKGKYVELRCDPISGHTALYWYRQSLGQGPEFLIYFQGTGAADDSGLPNDRFFAVRPEGSVSTLKIQRTERGDSAVYLCASSLIPGQKDTQYFGPGTRLTVL.

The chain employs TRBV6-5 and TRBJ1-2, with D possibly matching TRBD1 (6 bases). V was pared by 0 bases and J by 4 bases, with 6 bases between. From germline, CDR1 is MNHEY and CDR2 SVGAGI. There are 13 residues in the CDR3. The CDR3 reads CASSYSDSYGYTF. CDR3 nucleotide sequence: TGTGCCAGCAGTTACTCGGACAGCTATGGCTACACCTTC.

The CDR3 here is CAISENPSSYNEQFF. The DNA for the CDR3 is TGTGCCATCAGTGAGAACCCGAGCTCCTACAATGAGCAGTTCTTC. The gene calls are TRBV10-3 and TRBJ2-1; no clear D gene. Germline CDR1 reads ENHRY; CDR2 reads SYGVKD. Trimming took 2 bases from V and 0 from J, leaving 8 bases between them. CDR3 size: 15 residues.

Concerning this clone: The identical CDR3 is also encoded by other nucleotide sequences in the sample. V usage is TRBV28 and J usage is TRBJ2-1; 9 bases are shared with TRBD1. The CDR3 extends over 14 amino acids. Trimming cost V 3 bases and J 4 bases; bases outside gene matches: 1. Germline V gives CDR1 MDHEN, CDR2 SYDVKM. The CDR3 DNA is TGTGCCAGCAGTTTGACAGGGGGTTACAATGAGCAGTTCTTC. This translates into CASSLTGGYNEQFF. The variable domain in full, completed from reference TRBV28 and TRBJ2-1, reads DVKVTQSSRYLVKRTGEKVFLECVQDMDHENMFWYRQDPGLGLRLIYFSYDVKMKEKGDIPEGYSVSREKKERFSLILESASTNQTSMYLCASSLTGGYNEQFFGPGTRLTVL.

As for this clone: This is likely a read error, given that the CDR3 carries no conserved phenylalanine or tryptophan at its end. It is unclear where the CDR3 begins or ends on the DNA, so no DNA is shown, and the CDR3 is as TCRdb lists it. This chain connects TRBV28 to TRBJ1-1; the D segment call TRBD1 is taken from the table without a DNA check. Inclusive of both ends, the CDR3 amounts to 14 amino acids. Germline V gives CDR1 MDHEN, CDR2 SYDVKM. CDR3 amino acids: CASSLVPGQGFLNL.

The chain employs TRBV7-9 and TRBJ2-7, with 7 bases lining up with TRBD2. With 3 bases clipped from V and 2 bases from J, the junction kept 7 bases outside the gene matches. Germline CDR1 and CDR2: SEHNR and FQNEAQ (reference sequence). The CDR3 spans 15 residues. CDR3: CASSFGAGLTYEQYF. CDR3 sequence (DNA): TGTGCCAGCAGCTTTGGAGCGGGATTGACCTACGAGCAGTACTTC.

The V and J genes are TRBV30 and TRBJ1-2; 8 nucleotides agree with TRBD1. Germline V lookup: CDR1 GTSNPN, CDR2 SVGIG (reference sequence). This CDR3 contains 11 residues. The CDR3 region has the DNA TGTGCATCCGACAGGGGTTATGGCTACACCTTC. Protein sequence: CASDRGYGYTF.

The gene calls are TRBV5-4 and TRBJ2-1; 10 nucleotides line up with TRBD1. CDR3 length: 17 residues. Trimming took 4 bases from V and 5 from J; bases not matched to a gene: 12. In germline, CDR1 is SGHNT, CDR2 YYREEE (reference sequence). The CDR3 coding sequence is TGTGCCAGCAGCCTCCCCTCGGGACAGGGGTCGAACAATGAGCAGTTCTTC. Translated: CASSLPSGQGSNNEQFF.